Listed here are 18 T cell receptor beta chains from one sample, sequenced in a study of identical twins. Each CDR3 protein gets one entry after TCRdb re-called the 5' RACE reads with MiXCR. The table lists 450,000 or so distinct CDR3 sequences, roughly 20% of them singletons. The sample consisted of naive T cells sorted from blood. The receptors were sampled from a man aged 45-65 years in good health.

The V and J genes are TRBV2 and TRBJ2-4; possible D gene TRBD1, 6 bases. Trimming shortened V by 8 bases and J by 0 bases, and 17 bases separated the two germline ends. The V gene's germline CDR1 is SNHLY and CDR2 FYNNEI. The CDR3 totals 16 residues. The DNA for the CDR3 is TGTGCCAGCTCCTGGGGGCACCACCTAGCCAAAAACATTCAGTACTTC. Translating it yields CASSWGHHLAKNIQYF.

This clonotype was counted only a few times. This chain uses TRBV18 with TRBJ1-1; no reliable D call. Trimming cost V 4 bases and J 1 base, with 4 bases left between them. CDR3 length equals 12 residues. Looked up from germline, CDR1 is KGHSH and CDR2 is LQKENI. DNA for the CDR3: TGTGCCAGCTCACGAGCGAACACTGAAGCTTTCTTT. Translation: CASSRANTEAFF. Drawing the rest from reference TRBV18 and TRBJ1-1, the complete variable domain is NAGVMQNPRHLVRRRGQEARLRCSPMKGHSHVYWYRQLPEEGLKFMVYLQKENIIDESGMPKERFSAEFPKEGPSILRIQQVVRGDSAAYFCASSRANTEAFFGQGTRLTVV.

This chain joins TRBV27 and TRBJ1-2; TRBD1 matches 7 bases. V shed 0 bases, J shed 4 bases, and the junction held 11 bases outside the gene matches. The CDR3 has 17 residues. The V gene's germline CDR1 is MNHEY and CDR2 SMNVEV (reference sequence). CDR3 nucleotides: TGTGCCAGCAGTTTATCAAAACCGACAGGGATCCTCTATGGCTACACCTTC. Residues: CASSLSKPTGILYGYTF.

The sample holds a few counts of this clonotype. This chain connects TRBV27 to TRBJ2-3; the match to TRBD2 covers 11 bases. Per germline, CDR1 MNHEY and CDR2 SMNVEV (reference sequence). The CDR3 sequence is 14 residues long. With V trimmed by 7 bases and J by 3 bases, 3 bases remained unmatched. The CDR3 DNA follows: TGTGCCAGCAAGGTAGCGGGAGGGACAGATACGCAGTATTTT. This sequence encodes CASKVAGGTDTQYF.

This clonotype appeared many times. The chain combines TRBV29-1 with TRBJ1-2; a possible D gene is TRBD1 (5 bases). Germline V gene sequence: CDR1 SQVTM, CDR2 ANQGSEA. The CDR3 is 9 residues long. Trimming cost V 7 bases and J 8 bases, with 8 bases left between them. CDR3 nucleotides: TGCAGCGCCCACAGGGGCTACACCTTC. It encodes CSAHRGYTF.

Worth noting for this clonotype: The junction departs from the called germline gene at one end, perhaps through a read error. The J gene is TRBJ2-3, the V gene TRBV7-7, with D perhaps TRBD2 (6 bases). The CDR3 has 16 residues. CDR1 and CDR2 (germline): SSHAT, FNYEAQ (reference sequence). CDR3 DNA: TGTGCTAGCAGCTTGGGCCGGGGGACTTCCACAGATACGCAGTATTTT. Translating it yields CASSLGRGTSTDTQYF.

This clonotype was picked up a small number of times. V usage is TRBV19 and J usage is TRBJ2-1; 8 nucleotides match TRBD2. The germline V gene encodes CDR1 LNHDA and CDR2 SQIVND (reference sequence). V shed 9 bases and J 1 base; nucleotides not matched to a gene: 14. The CDR3 totals 17 residues. The CDR3 nucleotides read TGTGCCAGCCAACATCGTCTAGCGGGTCAGTCCTACAATGAGCAGTTCTTC. Encoded protein: CASQHRLAGQSYNEQFF.

The J gene is TRBJ2-5, the V gene TRBV27; no clear D. CDR3 size: 14 residues. Germline V lookup: CDR1 MNHEY, CDR2 SMNVEV (reference sequence). Trimming removed 1 base from V and 5 bases from J, with 11 bases in between. The CDR3, as DNA: TGTGCCAGCAGTTTATACAGCTCCGGTGAGACCCAGTACTTC. This sequence encodes CASSLYSSGETQYF.

This clonotype was detected ten times or more. This chain connects TRBV12-3 or TRBV12-4 to TRBJ2-2; no firm D call. Trimming cost V 7 bases and J 3 bases, with 6 bases left between them. The CDR3 is made up of 12 amino acids. The CDR3: CASTTDTGELFF. CDR3 bases: TGTGCCAGCACTACAGACACCGGGGAGCTGTTTTTT.

This clonotype has a count of ten or more. The rearrangement links TRBV12-3 or TRBV12-4 to TRBJ2-2; D is possibly TRBD2 (6 bases). CDR3 length: 15 residues. V gave up 7 bases and J gave up 4 bases, with 16 bases separating them. The CDR3 DNA sequence: TGTGCCAGCACCTTTTTTGGGGGGAGCACCGGGGAGCTGTTTTTT. This translates into CASTFFGGSTGELFF.

Note on this clonotype: A read error is possible here, since a much larger clone lies one base away. The CDR3 DNA follows: TGTGCCAGCACCTTGGTCCAGAACACTGAAGCTTTCTTT. Amino acid sequence: CASTLVQNTEAFF. The chain employs TRBV12-3 or TRBV12-4 and TRBJ1-1; the D is unclear. The V and J ends lost 7 bases and 1 base respectively, with 10 bases between them. The CDR3 extends over 13 amino acids.

This clonotype was observed a few times. The V gene is TRBV20-1, the J gene TRBJ2-1; TRBD2 matches 10 bases. This CDR3 has 16 amino acids. Germline V CDR1 and CDR2: DFQATT, SNEGSKA (reference sequence). V dropped 5 bases and J dropped 7; count of bases not matched to a gene: 14. CDR3 loop: CSAAIWASGRWNEQFF. The CDR3 nucleotides are TGCAGTGCTGCCATTTGGGCTAGCGGGAGATGGAATGAGCAGTTCTTC.

This clonotype was recorded a few times. The chain uses TRBV24-1 and TRBJ2-7, with D unclear. CDR1 and CDR2 (germline): KGHDR, SFDVKD. The CDR3 contains 14 residues. Trimming left V 4 bases short and J 0 bases short, with 9 bases between. CDR3 sequence: CATSDSGSSYEQYF. The DNA for the CDR3 is TGTGCCACCAGTGACTCCGGAAGCTCCTACGAGCAGTACTTC.

This clonotype was picked up many times. The CDR3 coding sequence is TGTGCCAGCAGTCCTAGGACGTCAGTGAACACTGAAGCTTTCTTT. This codes for CASSPRTSVNTEAFF. The chain employs TRBV12-3 or TRBV12-4 and TRBJ1-1; D is undetermined. The CDR3 length is 15 residues. V lost 5 bases and J 0 bases, leaving 13 bases between the germline ends.

This chain links TRBV12-3 or TRBV12-4 with TRBJ1-4; D possibly corresponds to TRBD1 (5 bases). The CDR3 length is 15 residues. V was clipped by 5 bases and J by 5 bases, with 15 bases between them. Here the CDR3 reads CASSRQLWENEKLFF. The CDR3, as DNA: TGTGCCAGCAGTAGACAGCTCTGGGAAAATGAAAAACTGTTTTTT.

The chain combines TRBV5-1 with TRBJ2-6; D not resolved. This CDR3 is built from 13 residues. Germline V CDR1 and CDR2: SGHRS, YFSETQ. The V gene lost 4 bases and the J gene lost 2 bases, with 4 bases spanning the gap. The CDR3: CASSETGANVLTF. The CDR3 nucleotides are TGCGCCAGCAGCGAGACTGGGGCCAACGTCCTGACTTTC.

This clonotype showed up just a few times. The J gene is TRBJ2-7, the V gene TRBV29-1; no clear D gene. Germline lookup yields CDR1 SQVTM and CDR2 ANQGSEA. CDR3 length: 15 residues. V lost 0 bases, J lost 0 bases, and 12 bases lay in between. The CDR3 bases are TGCAGCGTTGAAGATCCAGGCCTTAGCTCCTACGAGCAGTACTTC. The encoded protein is CSVEDPGLSSYEQYF.

This clonotype has just a few counts. The rearrangement joins TRBV27 to TRBJ2-5; 10 bases are a match to TRBD2. Germline trimming cut 2 bases from V and 4 bases from J; bases unmatched to any gene: 7. This CDR3 comprises 16 residues. Germline V lookup: CDR1 MNHEY, CDR2 SMNVEV (reference sequence). CDR3 sequence (DNA): TGTGCCAGCAGTTTACTTAGTAGCGGGGGGCCAGAGACCCAGTACTTC. It is translated as CASSLLSSGGPETQYF.